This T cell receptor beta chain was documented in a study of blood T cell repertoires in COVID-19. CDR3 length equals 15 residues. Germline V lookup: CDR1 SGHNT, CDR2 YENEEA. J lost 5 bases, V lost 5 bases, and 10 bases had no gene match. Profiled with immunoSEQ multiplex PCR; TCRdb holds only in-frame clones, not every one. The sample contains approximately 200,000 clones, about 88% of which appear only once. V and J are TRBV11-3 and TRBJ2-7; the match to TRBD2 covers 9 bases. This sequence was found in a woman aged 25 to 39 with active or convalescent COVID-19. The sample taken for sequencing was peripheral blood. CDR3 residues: CASSLGLAGANEQYF. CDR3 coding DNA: TGTGCCAGCAGCCTGGGACTAGCCGGAGCTAACGAGCAGTACTTC.